This T cell receptor (beta chain) originates from a study of CD8+ T cells in alopecia areata. Background on the study: People stayed on tofacitinib for 6 to 18 months, then stopped the drug for 6 months.

Treatment of the sample: oral pan-JAK inhibitor, 5-10 mg twice daily. This clone was counted only a few times. Sequencing relied on a cDNA template that was reverse transcribed from extracted RNA. Only in-frame clones appear in the TCRdb table, and some are missing; sequencing was by immunoSEQ multiplex PCR. The sample includes about 210,000 clones, approximately 72% seen only once; the top ten take around 1.3%. V was clipped by 3 bases and J by 6 bases, with 9 bases between them. Looked up from germline, CDR1 is DFQATT and CDR2 is SNEGSKA (reference sequence). The CDR3 consists of 11 residues. The chain is built from TRBV20-1 and TRBJ2-7; D unclear. This TCR derives from a human donor with alopecia areata. Material: CD4+ T cells sorted from blood, obtained between weeks 43 and 45, from a patient treated with tofacitinib. DNA for the CDR3: TGCAGTGCTAGTAAGCCTCCCGAGCAGTACTTC. The encoded protein is CSASKPPEQYF.